Each of the 5 T cell receptor beta chains below was sequenced from the same sample in a study of human T cells and chemical hapten exposure. Indicated time point: pre-sensitization, week 0. Treatment in this sample: therapeutic diphenylcyclopropenone sensitization with weekly scalp DPC. TCRdb independently ran MiXCR on the RACE reads; one entry per CDR3 protein. The sample records some 70,000 distinct CDR3 sequences, approximately 10% being singletons. The sample was whole blood, taken in connection with sensitization to the hapten diphenylcyclopropenone (DPC). The source is a woman in her forties or fifties with alopecia areata. Some clones in this sample may be carry-over from other donors' samples.

This chain connects TRBV7-8 to TRBJ2-7, with D tentatively TRBD2 (6 bases). CDR3 length equals 14 residues. The germline V gene has CDR1 SGHVS and CDR2 FQNEAQ. With 0 bases removed from V and 5 bases from J, the gap between germline ends came to 11 bases. The CDR3 reads CASSLAIGGDEQYF. CDR3 coding DNA: TGTGCCAGCAGCTTAGCGATCGGAGGGGACGAGCAGTACTTC.

The CDR3 DNA reads TGTGCCAGCAGCTTGAGACAGGGGAATCAGCCCCAGCATTTT. Translating it yields CASSLRQGNQPQHF. The chain links TRBV5-5 to TRBJ1-5; TRBD1 aligns across 8 bases. Germline CDR1 SGHKS, CDR2 YYEKEE (reference sequence). The CDR3 totals 14 residues. With V trimmed by 1 base and J by 4 bases, 1 base remained unmatched.

J is TRBJ2-5 and V is TRBV7-2; D unclear. Germline V gene data show CDR1 as SGHTA and CDR2 as FQGNSA. V shed 1 base and J shed 2 bases, with 11 bases lying between them. This CDR3 region has 15 residues. CDR3 coding DNA: TGTGCCAGCAGCTTAGACGTTCAGAGTCAAGAGACCCAGTACTTC. This gives the protein CASSLDVQSQETQYF. Combining the CDR3 with reference TRBV7-2 and TRBJ2-5 gives the whole variable domain GAGVSQSPSNKVTEKGKDVELRCDPISGHTALYWYRQSLGQGLEFLIYFQGNSAPDKSGLPSDRFSAERTGGSVSTLTIQRTQQEDSAVYLCASSLDVQSQETQYFGPGTRLLVL.

This chain links TRBV18 with TRBJ2-3; D perhaps matches TRBD2 (5 bases). V was shortened by 1 base and J by 6 bases, with 17 bases between the two germline ends. Germline V gene lookup returns CDR1 KGHSH and CDR2 LQKENI. The CDR3 totals 16 residues. The CDR3 here is CASSPQVSVARDTQYF. The DNA for the CDR3 is TGTGCCAGCTCACCACAGGTTAGCGTCGCAAGGGATACGCAGTATTTT.

The chain is built from TRBV2 and TRBJ2-3; a possible D gene is TRBD1 (6 bases). V was pared by 4 bases and J by 8 bases, with 16 bases between. The CDR3 has 14 residues. Germline lookup yields CDR1 SNHLY and CDR2 FYNNEI. CDR3 amino acids: CASSVETQGGTQYF. The CDR3 DNA reads as TGTGCCAGCAGTGTGGAGACGCAAGGGGGTACGCAGTATTTT. The full variable domain, with the rest looked up from reference TRBV2 and TRBJ2-3, is EPEVTQTPSHQVTQMGQEVILRCVPISNHLYFYWYRQILGQKVEFLVSFYNNEISEKSEIFDDQFSVERPDGSNFTLKIRSTKLEDSAMYFCASSVETQGGTQYFGPGTRLTVL.